These T cell receptor beta chains were read from a single sample in a study of identical twins. In TCRdb, the 5' RACE reads were re-called with MiXCR into one record per CDR3 protein. The sample gives about 290,000 distinct CDR3 sequences, roughly 9.7% of which show up once; roughly 6.8% is in the top ten. In addition, the sample was reused for a study of yellow fever vaccine responses in identical twins.

The material sequenced was CD8+ T cells sorted from blood. Source of these receptors: a woman aged 18-29 years in good health. CDR3s include the opening cysteine and the closing phenylalanine or tryptophan. A D gene is named only where the DNA matches it firmly. Expanded clones are given a class, and other clones once, few, many or no size at all.

size,J,length,D,V,CDR3,DNA
NA,TRBJ2-1,18,TRBD2,TRBV20-1,CSAREFFLAGGSYNEQFF,TGCAGTGCTAGAGAATTTTTTTTAGCGGGAGGCTCCTACAATGAGCAGTTCTTC
NA,TRBJ2-3,14,NA,TRBV4-3,CASSHSRGTDTQYF,TGCGCCAGCAGCCATTCACGGGGCACAGATACGCAGTATTTT
many,TRBJ2-5,15,NA,TRBV4-2,CASSQDREGAETQYF,TGTGCCAGCAGCCAAGATCGGGAAGGGGCAGAGACCCAGTACTTC
NA,TRBJ1-2,14,NA,TRBV11-2,CASTQSADNYGYTF,TGTGCCAGCACCCAATCGGCAGACAACTATGGCTACACCTTC
many,TRBJ2-3,14,NA,TRBV20-1,CSADNLARTDTQYF,TGCAGTGCCGACAATCTGGCGCGCACAGATACGCAGTATTTT
few,TRBJ2-4,15,TRBD1,TRBV15,CATSREDRGLYIQYF,TGTGCCACCAGCAGAGAAGACAGGGGGCTTTACATTCAGTACTTC
NA,TRBJ2-3,15,NA,TRBV27,CASTSWGHGTDTQYF,TGTGCCAGCACCTCTTGGGGACACGGCACAGATACGCAGTATTTT
NA,TRBJ2-1,16,TRBD2,TRBV10-2,CASSEAGLAGYNEQFF,TGCGCCAGCAGTGAGGCTGGACTAGCGGGCTACAATGAGCAGTTCTTC
many,TRBJ2-7,16,NA,TRBV5-1,CASSLAPGTSSYEQYF,TGCGCCAGCAGCTTGGCCCCCGGGACCAGCTCCTACGAGCAGTACTTC
NA,TRBJ2-7,12,TRBD1,TRBV6-4,CANRQGSYEQYF,TGTGCCAACCGACAGGGGTCCTACGAGCAGTACTTC
few,TRBJ1-1,22,NA,TRBV6-2/TRBV6-3,CASSYSIGPLSFGGRGNTEAFF,TGTGCCAGCAGTTACTCGATCGGGCCCCTGAGTTTTGGGGGGCGGGGGAACACTGAAGCTTTCTTT
NA,TRBJ2-7,15,TRBD1,TRBV15,CATRSGTGGFYEQYF,TGTGCCACCAGGTCCGGGACAGGGGGATTCTACGAGCAGTACTTC
NA,TRBJ2-1,16,NA,TRBV6-2/TRBV6-3,CASSYSDLGLGNEQFF,TGTGCCAGCAGTTACTCCGATTTAGGGTTAGGCAATGAGCAGTTCTTC
few,TRBJ2-7,14,TRBD1,TRBV7-9,CASSSRDRANEQYF,TGTGCCAGCAGCTCCCGGGACAGGGCTAACGAGCAGTACTTC
many,TRBJ2-1,14,NA,TRBV27,CASSLFDNYNEQFF,TGTGCCAGCAGTTTATTCGACAACTACAATGAGCAGTTCTTC